This T cell receptor (beta chain) stems from a study of T cell changes during pregnancy in multiple sclerosis. From germline, CDR1 is MNHEY and CDR2 SVGAGI. Trimming stripped 0 bases from V and 8 bases from J, with 13 bases between. The CDR3 sequence is 14 residues long. Clones were read by immunoSEQ multiplex PCR, and TCRdb kept only the in-frame ones, dropping some. The data hold tens of thousands of clones, with under 95% observed a single time. This clonotype was obtained from a female donor in good health, enrolled as a control in a pregnancy study. Specimen: peripheral blood, collected in the first trimester of pregnancy. The V gene is TRBV6-5, the J gene TRBJ1-1; D is uncertain. The CDR3 bases are TGTGCCAGCAGTTACTCGGGCAGATCTACGGAAGCTTTCTTT. It codes for CASSYSGRSTEAFF.